A single T cell receptor beta chain is shown here with its context. Under the authors' procedure: Using reference gene primer amplification, nucleated cell counts were estimated. Profiling relied on immunoSEQ multiplex PCR, and the TCRdb table lists in-frame clones only, not all of them. That table furnishes V, J and clone size, whereas the DNA furnished D and trimming. The table shows about 50,000 clones, with 86% occurring only once. The sample is drawn from a study of blood T cell repertoires in COVID-19. Overall study: The United States, Italy and Spain provided the acute and convalescent COVID-19 samples. PBMCs, B-cell-depleted T cells, or T cells provided the cDNA or gDNA that made up the material.

This CDR3 comprises 18 residues. Per the germline V gene, CDR1 is SGHRS and CDR2 is YFSETQ. V gave up 0 bases and J gave up 0 bases, with 13 bases separating them. Sequences were obtained from peripheral blood. This TCR derives from a human donor in a cohort sampled during active COVID-19. The chain uses TRBV5-1 and TRBJ1-6, with a tentative D call TRBD1 (5 bases). CDR3: CASSLEVDSTSYNSPLHF. The CDR3, as DNA: TGCGCCAGCAGCTTGGAGGTCGACAGTACCTCCTATAATTCACCCCTCCACTTT. The whole variable domain, filled in from reference TRBV5-1 and TRBJ1-6, reads KAGVTQTPRYLIKTRGQQVTLSCSPISGHRSVSWYQQTPGQGLQFLFEYFSETQRNKGNFPGRFSGRQFSNSRSEMNVSTLELGDSALYLCASSLEVDSTSYNSPLHFGNGTRLTVT.